These T cell receptor beta chains were read from a single sample in a study of blood T cell repertoires in COVID-19. Sequencing used immunoSEQ multiplex PCR; TCRdb keeps in-frame clones, though not all of them. The table shows fewer than 450,000 clones, with approximately 87% occurring only once. The sample comprised peripheral blood. These receptors were taken from a woman aged 45-65 years with COVID-19, enrolled during active disease. Both conserved end residues are part of each CDR3. D genes are given only for firm matches. For some rows the clone size is stated as once, few or many, or as a class when expanded; others skip it.

v_call	j_call	d_call	clone_size	cdr3_nt	cdr3_aa
TRBV5-1	TRBJ1-6	TRBD1	-	TGCGCCAGCAGCTCGGGACAGGGGTATTCACCCCTCCACTTT	CASSSGQGYSPLHF
TRBV30	TRBJ1-4	-	once	TGTGCCTGGAGTGTAGGAGGGTCTAATGAAAAACTGTTTTTT	CAWSVGGSNEKLFF
TRBV11-2	TRBJ2-5	TRBD1	-	TGTGCCAGCAGCTCCTGGACAGGGGGCAACCAAGAGACCCAGTACTTC	CASSSWTGGNQETQYF
TRBV27	TRBJ2-5	-	-	TGTGCCAGCAGTTTACTCCCCAGGGGAGAGACCCAGTACTTC	CASSLLPRGETQYF
TRBV6-2/TRBV6-3	TRBJ1-5	-	once	TGTGCCAGCAGCGGACGGGGGGCCGAGAATCAGCCCCAGCATTTT	CASSGRGAENQPQHF
TRBV30	TRBJ1-5	TRBD1	-	TGTGCCTGGAGCCGGGACAGCAAACTTTGGGCCCAGCATTTT	CAWSRDSKLWAQHF
TRBV30	TRBJ1-3	-	-	TGTGCCTGGAGTGTATGGGCAGGGCACGGAAACACCATATATTTT	CAWSVWAGHGNTIYF
TRBV27	TRBJ1-5	-	-	TGTGCCAGCGCATACAGGTTCATTAGCAATCAGCCCCAGCATTTT	CASAYRFISNQPQHF
TRBV6-2/TRBV6-3	TRBJ1-1	TRBD1	-	TGTGCCAGCAGCCCCGGACAGGGGTACATGAACACTGAAGCTTTCTTT	CASSPGQGYMNTEAFF
TRBV27	TRBJ2-1	-	-	TGTGCCAGCAGAGCGTACCAGGGGTCGCGGGAGCAGTTCTTC	CASRAYQGSREQFF
TRBV2	TRBJ2-5	TRBD1	once	TGTGCCAGCAGTAACGGGACAGGGGGCTGGCAAGAGACCCAGTACTTC	CASSNGTGGWQETQYF
TRBV29-1	TRBJ1-2	-	-	TGCAGCGTTGAAGGGGGTAAAGGGGGACGAGGATATGGCTACACCTTC	CSVEGGKGGRGYGYTF
TRBV18	TRBJ1-4	TRBD1	-	TGTGCCAGCTCACCTACCCCTATCGGACAGGCAGAAAAACTGTTTTTT	CASSPTPIGQAEKLFF
TRBV5-4	TRBJ1-4	-	once	TGTGCCAGCAGCCCAGGAAGTGATGAAAAACTGTTTTTT	CASSPGSDEKLFF
TRBV9	TRBJ2-3	TRBD2	-	TGTGCCAGCAGCTCCCGACTAGCGGGAGAAACAGATACGCAGTATTTT	CASSSRLAGETDTQYF
TRBV9	TRBJ2-1	TRBD2	-	TGTGCCAGCAGCCATAGCGGGCGGAGCTCCTACAATGAGCAGTTCTTC	CASSHSGRSSYNEQFF
TRBV5-1	TRBJ2-3	-	-	TGCGCCAGCAGCTTGCAGGGATTCACAGATACGCAGTATTTT	CASSLQGFTDTQYF
TRBV7-2	TRBJ1-1	-	-	TGTGCCAGCAGCTTCAGGGGAGGGACTGAAGCTTTCTTT	CASSFRGGTEAFF
TRBV6-5	TRBJ1-1	TRBD1	once	TGTGCCAGCAGTTATTACCGGGACAGGGTGACCGAAGCTTTCTTT	CASSYYRDRVTEAFF
TRBV6-2/TRBV6-3	TRBJ2-7	TRBD1	-	TGTGCCAGCAGTTACTCTTTCGGACAGGGGTTCGAAGTTGGCTACGAGCAGTACTTC	CASSYSFGQGFEVGYEQYF
TRBV14	TRBJ2-6	TRBD1	-	TGTGCCAGCAGCCACGGGACAGGGACGTCTGGGGCCAACGTCCTGACTTTC	CASSHGTGTSGANVLTF
TRBV7-3	TRBJ2-2	-	-	TGTGCCAGCAGCTTATTAGGGACTTCGAACACCGGGGAGCTGTTTTTT	CASSLLGTSNTGELFF
TRBV19	TRBJ1-6	TRBD1	once	TGTGCCAGTACCACATCACAGGGGACGGGCAATTCACCCCTCCACTTT	CASTTSQGTGNSPLHF
TRBV7-8	TRBJ2-7	-	-	TGTGCCAGCAGCTTCAGTCGCGGTGGGATATCGGGAGAGCAGTACTTC	CASSFSRGGISGEQYF
TRBV7-2	TRBJ2-1	-	-	TGTGCCAGCAGCTCGCAGGGGCTAACTACAAGGAATGAGCAGTTCTTC	CASSSQGLTTRNEQFF
TRBV7-9	TRBJ1-5	TRBD1	-	TGTGCCAGCAGCACGGACAGGGGCCTAAAGCCCCAGCATTTT	CASSTDRGLKPQHF
TRBV7-9	TRBJ1-4	-	-	TGTGCCAGCAGCTTAGTGGGTGAGGATAATGAAAAACTGTTTTTT	CASSLVGEDNEKLFF
TRBV7-6	TRBJ2-2	TRBD2	-	TGTGCCAGCACCCCGGGGGGATACAACACCGGGGAGCTGTTTTTT	CASTPGGYNTGELFF
TRBV18	TRBJ2-1	TRBD2	-	TGTGCCAGCTCACCCAGTGGACGGAGGGGACTAGTCCGGGCCAACAATGAGCAGTTCTTC	CASSPSGRRGLVRANNEQFF
TRBV10-3	TRBJ1-3	-	-	TGTGCCATCAAGGAAGGGGCTGGAAACACCATATATTTT	CAIKEGAGNTIYF